This record concerns one TCR beta chain sequence. Its antigen is not identified. The entry originates in a study of blood T cells in healthy people across ages. Whole-study results and caveats: CMV status of donors was unknown, possibly confounding expanded clonotype changes. Researchers deemed the diversity estimates from one million T cells underestimates.

The CDR3 has 13 amino acids. The germline V and J ends were trimmed by 4 bases and 3 bases, with 10 bases remaining between them. CDR1 and CDR2 (germline): SGDLS, YYNGEE. A second PCR, run for roughly 7 to 12 cycles, used a sample-barcoded 5' primer plus a J-beta primer mix. Each TCR beta cDNA got a 12-nucleotide random molecular identifier. TCRdb used MiXCR to reprocess the 5' RACE reads, holding one entry per CDR3 protein. Among more than 650,000 distinct CDR3 sequences listed, about 20% were seen once. Sequencing was performed on blood. The gene calls are TRBV9 and TRBJ2-5; tentatively, D is TRBD1 (6 bases). The source is a man between 65 and 85 years old in good health. The CDR3 sequence: CASSTGWEETQYF. Written as DNA, the CDR3 is TGTGCCAGCAGCACAGGGTGGGAAGAGACCCAGTACTTC.